This T cell receptor (beta chain) stems from a study of blood T cells in healthy people across ages. A J-beta primer mix and a sample-barcoded 5' primer were used in a second PCR of roughly 6 to 12 cycles. Template switching added a 12-random-nucleotide identifier to every cDNA molecule. Each CDR3 protein gets one entry after TCRdb re-called the 5' RACE reads with MiXCR. The sample lists approximately 850,000 distinct CDR3 sequences, more than 40% occurring once. With respect to this clonotype: Its matching antigen is unknown.

Germline V gene data show CDR1 as SGHTA and CDR2 as FQGNSA. The CDR3 is 16 residues long. V gave up 5 bases and J gave up 13 bases; unmatched junction bases: 20. Study-level results: Diversity of TCR beta per million T cells declined in a roughly linear way with age.

This receptor was obtained from a man aged 55 to 70 in good health. Sequencing input: blood. The chain couples TRBV7-2 to TRBJ2-4; 7 nucleotides match TRBD1. This chain's CDR3 is CASSPSGQRNILEQYF. Written as DNA, the CDR3 is TGTGCCAGCAGCCCTTCGGGACAGAGGAATATATTGGAGCAGTACTTC.